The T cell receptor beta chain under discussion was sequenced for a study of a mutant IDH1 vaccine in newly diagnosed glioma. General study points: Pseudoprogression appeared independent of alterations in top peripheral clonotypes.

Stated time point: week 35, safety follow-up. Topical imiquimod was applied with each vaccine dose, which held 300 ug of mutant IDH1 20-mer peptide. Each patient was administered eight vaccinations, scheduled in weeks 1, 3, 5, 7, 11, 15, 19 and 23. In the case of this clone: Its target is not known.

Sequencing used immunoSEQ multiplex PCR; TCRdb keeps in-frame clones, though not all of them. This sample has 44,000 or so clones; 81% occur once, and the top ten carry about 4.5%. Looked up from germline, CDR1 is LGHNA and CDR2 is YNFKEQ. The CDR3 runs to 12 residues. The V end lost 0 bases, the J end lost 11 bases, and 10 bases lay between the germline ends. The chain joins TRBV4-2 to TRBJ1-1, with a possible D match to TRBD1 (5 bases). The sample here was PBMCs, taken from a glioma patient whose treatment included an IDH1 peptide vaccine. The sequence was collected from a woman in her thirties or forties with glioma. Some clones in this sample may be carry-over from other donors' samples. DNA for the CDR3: TGTGCCAGCAGCCAAGATTGGGGGAGGGCTTTCTTT. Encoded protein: CASSQDWGRAFF.